Each of the 22 T cell receptor beta chains below was sequenced from the same sample in a study of blood T cell repertoires in COVID-19. The assay was immunoSEQ multiplex PCR, and TCRdb's table has in-frame clones only and misses some. The table has more than 45,000 clones, 87% seen once. Sequencing used peripheral blood. Source of these receptors: a human donor with active COVID-19. The donor label of this sample is uncertain.

This clone was picked up one time. The CDR3 bases are TGTGCCAGCAGCCAAGATCCTCAGGGGGTGACTGAAGCTTTCTTT. Amino acid sequence: CASSQDPQGVTEAFF. The V and J genes are TRBV3-1 (or the pseudogene TRBV3-2) and TRBJ1-1; 7 positions agree with TRBD1. V gave up 0 bases and J gave up 5 bases; unmatched junction bases: 6. Germline V gene data show CDR1 as LGHDT and CDR2 as YNNKEL (reference sequence). This CDR3 contains 15 residues.

CDR3 loop: CASQPGQGQETQYF. Written as DNA, the CDR3 is TGTGCCAGCCAGCCGGGACAGGGGCAAGAGACCCAGTACTTC. The V and J genes are TRBV6-5 and TRBJ2-5, with 10 bases that match TRBD1. The V segment lost 8 bases and the J segment 2 bases; nucleotides outside the gene matches: 5. Germline CDR1 reads MNHEY; CDR2 reads SVGAGI. This CDR3 has 14 residues.

V gene TRBV4-1 combines with J gene TRBJ2-4; 7 nucleotides agree with TRBD2. This CDR3 comprises 16 residues. CDR1 and CDR2 from the germline V gene are MGHRA and YSYEKL. Trimming cost V 0 bases and J 6 bases; bases outside gene matches: 8. In DNA form, the CDR3 reads TGCGCCAGCAGCCAAGACATGGGGGGGACGGCAAACATTCAGTACTTC. This gives the protein CASSQDMGGTANIQYF.

This clone ranks as medium-sized. The chain's CDR3 is CASSLGTGYSYEQYF. For the CDR3, the DNA is TGTGCCAGCAGCCTCGGGACAGGGTATTCCTACGAGCAGTACTTC. The chain uses TRBV6-6 and TRBJ2-7; 9 bases are a match to TRBD1. The V gene end was trimmed by 6 bases and the J gene end by 1 base; junction bases not matched to a gene: 7. Looked up from germline, CDR1 is MNHNY and CDR2 is SVGAGI (reference sequence). The CDR3 length is 15 residues.

This chain uses TRBV9 with TRBJ1-1, with TRBD1 identical over 8 bases. The germline CDR1 and CDR2 sequences are SGDLS and YYNGEE. Unmatched junction bases numbered 7, after V lost 4 bases and J lost 11 bases. This CDR3 spans 12 amino acids. The CDR3 sequence: CASSINRGEAFF. The DNA for the CDR3 is TGTGCCAGCAGCATCAACAGGGGGGAGGCTTTCTTT.

J is TRBJ1-5 and V is TRBV6-2 or TRBV6-3; maybe TRBD1 (6 bases). The CDR3 sequence is 13 residues long. Per germline, CDR1 MNHEY and CDR2 SVGEGT. The V end was cut by 5 bases, the J end by 7 bases, with 12 bases between. The CDR3 here is CASSGTSRQPQHF. The CDR3 DNA is TGTGCCAGCAGTGGGACATCACGCCAGCCCCAGCATTTT.

This chain links TRBV5-1 with TRBJ1-2; TRBD1 aligns across 7 bases. From germline, CDR1 is SGHRS and CDR2 YFSETQ. This CDR3 spans 14 amino acids. The junction had 7 bases not matched to a gene; V was cut back by 5 bases and J by 3 bases. DNA for the CDR3: TGCGCCAGCAGTCGGGACAGCAACGACTATGGCTACACCTTC. Protein: CASSRDSNDYGYTF.

The rearrangement links TRBV6-2 or TRBV6-3 to TRBJ2-3; 9 bases fit TRBD1. The CDR3 is made up of 15 amino acids. Germline V lookup: CDR1 MNHEY, CDR2 SVGEGT. The V and J ends lost 6 bases and 6 bases, in that order; junction bases with no gene match: 10. In DNA form, the CDR3 reads TGTGCCAGCAGCCTTCCGGGACAGGGTTTCGATACGCAGTATTTT. It codes for CASSLPGQGFDTQYF.

This chain joins TRBV7-2 and TRBJ2-2; D is ambiguous. Germline-derived CDR1 and CDR2 are SGHTA and FQGNSA. CDR3 length: 14 residues. V was cut by 2 bases and J by 4 bases, with 8 bases left in between. CDR3 DNA sequence: TGTGCCAGCAGCTTAATCTCCCGCACCGGGGAGCTGTTTTTT. This translates into CASSLISRTGELFF.

The sample holds a few counts of this clone. This rearrangement joins TRBV9 to TRBJ1-2; the match to TRBD1 covers 8 bases. Germline V gene data show CDR1 as SGDLS and CDR2 as YYNGEE. Trimming removed 4 bases from V and 11 bases from J; junction bases left unmatched: 10. The CDR3 runs to 13 residues. The CDR3 DNA reads TGTGCCAGCAGCCTCTTAGACAGGGGTCGGTACACCTTC. This translates into CASSLLDRGRYTF. Drawing the rest from reference TRBV9 and TRBJ1-2, the complete variable domain is DSGVTQTPKHLITATGQRVTLRCSPRSGDLSVYWYQQSLDQGLQFLIQYYNGEERAKGNILERFSAQQFPDLHSELNLSSLELGDSALYFCASSLLDRGRYTFGSGTRLTVV.

This clone has only one observation. V is TRBV2 and J is TRBJ1-5, with D possibly matching TRBD1 (5 bases). The germline gives CDR1 SNHLY, CDR2 FYNNEI. The CDR3 extends over 15 amino acids. V was cut by 5 bases and J by 11 bases, with 22 bases left in between. For the CDR3, the DNA is TGTGCCAGCAGTTCCCAGGCAGGGATTTATGGCACCCAGCATTTT. Amino acids: CASSSQAGIYGTQHF.

This chain joins TRBV19 and TRBJ1-2; no clear D gene. This CDR3 has 15 residues. V was trimmed by 4 bases and J by 6 bases, leaving 18 bases between them. CDR1 LNHDA and CDR2 SQIVND come from the germline V gene (reference sequence). The CDR3 here is CASSNPGLWLHGYTF. The CDR3 DNA sequence: TGTGCCAGTAGTAATCCGGGGTTGTGGTTGCATGGCTACACCTTC.

The chain couples TRBV4-3 to TRBJ1-4; D is perhaps TRBD1 (6 bases). V dropped 1 base and J dropped 5 bases, with 11 bases sitting between them. The CDR3 sequence is 15 residues long. The V gene's germline CDR1 is LGHNA and CDR2 YSLEER. The CDR3 sequence is CASSQARRGNEKLFF. DNA for the CDR3: TGCGCCAGCAGCCAAGCACGAAGGGGGAATGAAAAACTGTTTTTT.

The J gene is TRBJ1-1, the V gene TRBV7-2; D ambiguous. The V gene's germline CDR1 is SGHTA and CDR2 FQGNSA. This CDR3 comprises 15 residues. V dropped 3 bases and J dropped 0 bases, with 11 bases sitting between them. The CDR3 DNA follows: TGTGCCAGCAGCTTCACGGGGAGCATGAACACTGAAGCTTTCTTT. Protein: CASSFTGSMNTEAFF.

This clone came up many times. The chain employs TRBV9 and TRBJ1-2; TRBD1 agrees at 9 bases. Looked up from germline, CDR1 is SGDLS and CDR2 is YYNGEE. V was clipped by 4 bases and J by 5 bases; unmatched bases: 9. This CDR3 has 15 amino acids. CDR3 in DNA: TGTGCCAGCAGCTCAAGACAGGGGGAGGGTTATGGCTACACCTTC. It codes for CASSSRQGEGYGYTF. The full variable domain, with the rest looked up from reference TRBV9 and TRBJ1-2, is DSGVTQTPKHLITATGQRVTLRCSPRSGDLSVYWYQQSLDQGLQFLIQYYNGEERAKGNILERFSAQQFPDLHSELNLSSLELGDSALYFCASSSRQGEGYGYTFGSGTRLTVV.

The CDR3 loop reads CASSLEISGGQGGYTF. The CDR3 coding sequence is TGTGCCAGCAGCTTAGAAATTTCCGGGGGGCAGGGTGGCTACACCTTC. The gene calls are TRBV7-9 and TRBJ1-2, with D tentatively TRBD1 (6 bases). Germline V gene sequence: CDR1 SEHNR, CDR2 FQNEAQ (reference sequence). The V end was cut by 1 base, the J end by 7 bases, with 19 bases between. This CDR3 spans 16 amino acids.

This chain joins TRBV19 and TRBJ1-2, with TRBD1 matching 10 bases. With V trimmed by 6 bases and J by 8 bases, 9 bases remained unmatched. Germline V gene data show CDR1 as LNHDA and CDR2 as SQIVND (reference sequence). The CDR3 has 14 amino acids. The CDR3 reads CASRLGTGVGGYTF. CDR3 nucleotide sequence: TGTGCCAGTAGACTCGGGACAGGGGTCGGGGGCTACACCTTC.

For this clone: In the same sample, other DNA sequences code for this CDR3. The chain employs TRBV12-3 or TRBV12-4 and TRBJ2-1; no definite D call. Between the trimmed V and J ends, which lost 6 bases and 4 bases, there was a span of 7 bases. This CDR3 is 12 amino acids long. CDR3: CASSLQYNEQFF. CDR3 nucleotide sequence: TGTGCCAGCAGCCTACAGTACAATGAGCAGTTCTTC.

CDR3 in DNA: TGTGCCATAGGACAGAACACTGAAGCTTTCTTT. Translation: CAIGQNTEAFF. This sequence joins TRBV7-9 and TRBJ1-1, with TRBD1 as a possible D gene (5 bases). This CDR3 is 11 amino acids long. Deletions cut 10 bases from V and 1 base from J, with 7 bases between. CDR1 is SEHNR, CDR2 FQNEAQ, per germline (reference sequence).

V gene TRBV4-1 combines with J gene TRBJ2-4; D may be TRBD2 (6 bases). CDR1 MGHRA and CDR2 YSYEKL come from the germline V gene. V was pared by 0 bases and J by 7 bases, with 13 bases between. The CDR3 spans 15 residues. Written as DNA, the CDR3 is TGCGCCAGCAGCCAAGATTTGGGGGGATTTAACATTCAGTACTTC. This sequence encodes CASSQDLGGFNIQYF.

This rearrangement joins TRBV13 to TRBJ2-5; 7 bases match TRBD1. The ends lost 3 bases at V and 5 bases at J; junction bases unmatched: 6. This CDR3 is 14 amino acids long. From germline, CDR1 is PRHDT and CDR2 FYEKMQ (reference sequence). CDR3 sequence: CASSFATGEETQYF. The CDR3 DNA reads as TGTGCCAGCAGCTTCGCAACAGGGGAGGAGACCCAGTACTTC.

The chain couples TRBV6-6 to TRBJ2-2; possibly TRBD2 for D (5 bases). V was clipped by 0 bases and J by 4 bases, with 6 bases between them. The CDR3 is made up of 14 amino acids. Germline V gene data show CDR1 as MNHNY and CDR2 as SVGAGI (reference sequence). CDR3 nucleotide sequence: TGTGCCAGCAGTTACTCGGGGAGCACCGGGGAGCTGTTTTTT. Encoded protein: CASSYSGSTGELFF.